This T cell receptor beta chain emerged from a study of cytomegalovirus exposure and HLA in healthy donors. About the research overall: Per a later analysis, the roughly 640 first-cohort and over 90 validation repertoires shared one platform. Broader study findings: Specific recognition of CMV antigens was confirmed in vitro for three chains (all CMV-associated).

The germline V gene has CDR1 MRHNA and CDR2 SNTAGT. This CDR3 is built from 16 residues. V shed 6 bases and J 0 bases; nucleotides not matched to a gene: 7. This clone was seen a single time. Its antigen remains unidentified. Sequencing was performed with immunoSEQ multiplex PCR; in TCRdb, only in-frame clones are kept and a portion is missing. The sample holds over 150,000 clones, roughly four fifths seen once. The V and J genes are TRBV6-4 and TRBJ1-5; TRBD1 matches 8 bases. The sequence was obtained from a woman aged 18-35 years in good health and CMV-seropositive. Material for sequencing was PBMCs. This CDR3 reads CASSASGQVSNQPQHF. Here the CDR3 DNA reads TGTGCCAGCAGCGCCTCGGGACAGGTTAGCAATCAGCCCCAGCATTTT.